This T cell receptor beta chain was recorded in a study of T-cell reconstitution after alpha-beta-depleted transplantation in children. Study observations and caveats: Recipient T cells and thymic progenitors that survived were the source of the high TCRbeta diversity seen at day 60 in some patients. Newly generated T cells supplied most T-cell counts and diversity one year post-transplant.

Unique molecular identifiers were incorporated into the prepared TCRbeta library. Each CDR3 protein gets one entry after TCRdb re-called the PCR reads with MiXCR. The table records 700,000 or so distinct CDR3 sequences, about an eighth of them present only once. For this clonotype: Its target is not known.

V lost 5 bases and J 7 bases, leaving 17 bases between the germline ends. CDR3 length: 15 residues. CDR1 and CDR2 (germline): SGHTA, FQGNSA. The chain recombines TRBV7-2 with TRBJ2-2; D gene unclear. The source of this sequence is a girl aged 2-9 years with congenital amegakaryocytic thrombocytopenia, due to receive a stem cell transplant. Sample: PBMCs, taken before TCRalphabeta/CD19-depleted stem cell transplant. The CDR3 loop reads CASSLRPSSIGELFF. In DNA form, the CDR3 reads TGTGCCAGCAGCCTCCGACCCAGTTCAATCGGGGAGCTGTTTTTT.